Listed here are 9 T cell receptor beta chains from one sample, sequenced in a study of blood T cell repertoires in COVID-19. Here immunoSEQ multiplex PCR was the method, and the copy in TCRdb shows in-frame clones only, minus some. Of 150,000 to 200,000 clones in the sample, 70% to 90% were seen once. Sequencing was done on a sample of peripheral blood. The receptors here all came from a man aged 50 to 59 with active or convalescent COVID-19.

This clone appeared a single time. The chain couples TRBV5-1 to TRBJ2-1; no clear D. This CDR3 spans 15 amino acids. Per the germline V gene, CDR1 is SGHRS and CDR2 is YFSETQ. V was trimmed by 1 base and J by 7 bases, leaving 15 bases between them. CDR3 sequence: CASSLLSGTGNEQFF. As DNA, the CDR3 is TGCGCCAGCAGCTTGCTGTCGGGTACCGGTAATGAGCAGTTCTTC.

The chain carries TRBV7-2 and TRBJ1-4; 7 bases align to TRBD1. Trimming removed 6 bases from V and 8 bases from J; junction bases left unmatched: 12. This CDR3 contains 15 residues. Germline values: CDR1 SGHTA, CDR2 FQGNSA. The CDR3 region is CASRPQQGSGEKLFF. CDR3 in DNA: TGTGCCAGCAGACCCCAACAGGGGTCGGGCGAAAAACTGTTTTTT.

The rearrangement uses TRBV24-1 and TRBJ1-5; tentatively, D is TRBD1 (6 bases). CDR1 and CDR2 from the germline V gene are KGHDR and SFDVKD. Trimming cost V 3 bases and J 1 base, with 12 bases left between them. The CDR3 length is 16 residues. CDR3 bases: TGTGCCACCAGTGATCCGAATCAGGGGAGCAATCAGCCCCAGCATTTT. This gives the protein CATSDPNQGSNQPQHF.

The chain links TRBV7-9 to TRBJ2-7, with 8 positions matching TRBD1. From germline, CDR1 is SEHNR and CDR2 FQNEAQ (reference sequence). CDR3 length: 16 amino acids. The V gene end was trimmed by 3 bases and the J gene end by 4 bases; junction bases not matched to a gene: 11. The CDR3 here is CASSFQGAVHLYEQYF. The DNA of the CDR3 is TGTGCCAGCAGCTTTCAGGGGGCCGTACACCTATACGAGCAGTACTTC.

The V call is TRBV4-1, the J call TRBJ2-7; possibly TRBD2 for D (5 bases). V was shortened by 0 bases and J by 2 bases, with 20 bases between the two germline ends. The CDR3 contains 18 residues. Germline-derived CDR1 and CDR2 are MGHRA and YSYEKL. CDR3 in DNA: TGCGCCAGCAGCCAAGAAGGGTTGCGGGCCCCCCGGGCCTACGAGCAGTACTTC. Residues: CASSQEGLRAPRAYEQYF.

The chain recombines TRBV2 with TRBJ1-5; a weak D match, TRBD1 (5 bases). The V end lost 2 bases, the J end lost 6 bases, and 11 bases lay between the germline ends. The germline CDR1 and CDR2 sequences are SNHLY and FYNNEI. This CDR3 comprises 14 residues. The CDR3 sequence is CASSEFKTVQPQHF. The CDR3 region has the DNA TGTGCCAGCAGTGAATTCAAGACAGTTCAGCCCCAGCATTTT.

The rearrangement uses TRBV18 and TRBJ1-2; 8 nucleotides line up with TRBD1. The germline gives CDR1 KGHSH, CDR2 LQKENI. There are 14 residues in the CDR3. V dropped 5 bases and J dropped 8; count of bases not matched to a gene: 10. The CDR3 loop is CASSADRALEGYTF. CDR3 bases: TGTGCCAGCTCAGCGGACAGGGCTTTAGAAGGCTACACCTTC.

The chain couples TRBV12-3 or TRBV12-4 to TRBJ2-3; D may be TRBD1 (6 bases). V lost 2 bases and J 8 bases, leaving 11 bases between the germline ends. The CDR3 consists of 13 residues. The CDR3 sequence is CASSLRRGGTQYF. In nucleotides, the CDR3 is TGTGCCAGCAGTTTACGGAGAGGGGGTACGCAGTATTTT.

There are a few counts of this clone. V gene TRBV24-1 combines with J gene TRBJ2-2, with D maybe TRBD2 (6 bases). The germline V gene encodes CDR1 KGHDR and CDR2 SFDVKD. The CDR3 sequence is 13 residues long. Trimming stripped 10 bases from V and 0 bases from J, with 8 bases between. For the CDR3, the DNA is TGTGCCACTAGCGGTTCGAACACCGGGGAGCTGTTTTTT. It yields the protein CATSGSNTGELFF.